Each of the 24 T cell receptor beta chains below was sequenced from the same sample in a study of PD-1 blockade in classical Hodgkin lymphoma. Some clones are missing from TCRdb's copy, which holds only in-frame ones; the method was immunoSEQ multiplex PCR. Seen here are tens of thousands of clones, over 85% observed once, and the top ten hold around 8%. Time point given: cycle 4 day 1 (C4D1), after five to seven weeks of nivolumab. Following autologous stem cell transplantation, relapse occurred in every patient, and exposure to brentuximab vedotin varied. The sequenced sample was peripheral blood mononuclear cells (PBMCs), obtained before the fourth cycle of nivolumab. All receptors come from a human donor with classical Hodgkin lymphoma.

The V call is TRBV7-2, the J call TRBJ2-7; D is possibly TRBD1 (6 bases). This CDR3 has 12 residues. CDR1 is SGHTA and CDR2 is FQGNSA in the germline V gene. Trimming took off 5 bases at V and 6 bases at J, with 11 bases between the two ends. The CDR3 sequence is CASSATGSEQYF. The CDR3 nucleotides are TGTGCCAGCAGCGCCACAGGGAGCGAGCAGTACTTC. The full variable domain, its missing parts supplied by reference TRBV7-2 and TRBJ2-7, is GAGVSQSPSNKVTEKGKDVELRCDPISGHTALYWYRQSLGQGLEFLIYFQGNSAPDKSGLPSDRFSAERTGGSVSTLTIQRTQQEDSAVYLCASSATGSEQYFGPGTRLTVT.

The V call is TRBV7-9, the J call TRBJ2-1; a weak D match, TRBD2 (5 bases). Germline-derived CDR1 and CDR2 are SEHNR and FQNEAQ (reference sequence). Trimming took 5 bases from V and 6 from J, leaving 8 bases between them. The CDR3 is 12 residues long. As DNA, the CDR3 is TGTGCCAGCAGCCCTCTAGCCAATGAGCAGTTCTTC. Its protein is CASSPLANEQFF.

This chain uses TRBV7-2 with TRBJ2-3; 13 positions agree with TRBD2. The CDR3 is made up of 18 amino acids. Germline-derived CDR1 and CDR2 are SGHTA and FQGNSA. After removal of 5 bases from V and 2 bases from J, the junction contained 10 bases not matched to a gene. Here the CDR3 reads CASSAPRGLAGLTDTQYF. The CDR3 bases are TGTGCCAGCAGCGCCCCCCGGGGACTAGCGGGGCTCACAGATACGCAGTATTTT.

The chain links TRBV27 to TRBJ2-7; 7 bases match TRBD2. V lost 10 bases and J lost 0; bases outside the gene matches: 9. The CDR3 covers 14 residues. Germline values: CDR1 MNHEY, CDR2 SMNVEV (reference sequence). CDR3 loop: CATHPSGPSYEQYF. CDR3 bases: TGTGCCACCCATCCTAGCGGCCCCTCCTACGAGCAGTACTTC.

V usage is TRBV6-5 and J usage is TRBJ2-5, with TRBD2 identical over 7 bases. Germline loops: CDR1 MNHEY, CDR2 SVGAGI. This CDR3 contains 15 residues. V was clipped by 0 bases and J by 0 bases; unmatched bases: 1. The CDR3 reads CASSYSRGDQETQYF. The DNA of the CDR3 is TGTGCCAGCAGTTACTCTCGGGGGGACCAAGAGACCCAGTACTTC.

The chain is built from TRBV5-6 and TRBJ2-1; tentative D call: TRBD2 (6 bases). Germline-derived CDR1 and CDR2 are SGHDT and YYEEEE. The length of the CDR3 is 13 residues. V lost 0 bases to trimming and J lost 5 bases, with 6 bases between them. The chain's CDR3 is CASSLAGDNEQFF. The DNA for the CDR3 is TGTGCCAGCAGCTTGGCGGGAGACAATGAGCAGTTCTTC.

The rearrangement uses TRBV7-8 and TRBJ2-5; possibly TRBD2 for D (5 bases). Looked up from germline, CDR1 is SGHVS and CDR2 is FQNEAQ. V was shortened by 2 bases and J by 5 bases, with 12 bases between the two germline ends. The CDR3 contains 14 residues. CDR3 in amino acids: CASSLRGNTETQYF. The CDR3 DNA reads TGTGCCAGCAGCTTAAGAGGGAATACCGAGACCCAGTACTTC.

The chain links TRBV7-4 to TRBJ2-3, with D unclear. This CDR3 has 16 amino acids. The V end was cut by 1 base, the J end by 1 base, with 12 bases between. Per the germline V gene, CDR1 is SGHVT and CDR2 is SQSDAQ. The CDR3 coding sequence is TGTGCCAGCAGCTTAGGGGAAGGGTCAGGCACAGATACGCAGTATTTT. Protein product: CASSLGEGSGTDTQYF.

V gene TRBV28 combines with J gene TRBJ2-7; D perhaps matches TRBD2 (7 bases). Trimming stripped 3 bases from V and 5 bases from J, with 23 bases between. Germline V CDR1 and CDR2: MDHEN, SYDVKM. This CDR3 contains 17 residues. The CDR3 DNA reads as TGTGCCAGCAGTTTCCCGGCTCGGGGGGCCCAGTTAGACGAGCAGTACTTC. Encoded protein: CASSFPARGAQLDEQYF.

The chain couples TRBV4-2 to TRBJ2-7; TRBD2 matches 8 bases. The CDR3 has 15 amino acids. Germline CDR1 and CDR2: LGHNA and YNFKEQ. J was trimmed by 2 bases and V by 0 bases; bases with no gene match: 3. The CDR3 protein is CASSQELAGTYEQYF. The CDR3 DNA reads TGTGCCAGCAGCCAAGAGTTAGCGGGAACCTACGAGCAGTACTTC.

Comment on this clone: A read error may account for a junction end that differs from germline. This chain connects TRBV5-1 to TRBJ1-2, with a possible D match to TRBD1 (6 bases). CDR1 is SGHRS and CDR2 is YFSETQ in the germline V gene. This CDR3 has 12 residues. CDR3 in amino acids: CASSSSGVPLAF. In DNA, the CDR3 is TGCGCCAGCAGTTCATCAGGGGTCCCCCTCGCCTTC.

The V and J genes are TRBV6-6 and TRBJ1-4, with 7 bases fitting TRBD1. Germline V gene data show CDR1 as MNHNY and CDR2 as SVGAGI (reference sequence). This CDR3 comprises 14 residues. Losses at the gene ends were 6 bases for V and 7 bases for J; bases not matched to a gene: 8. DNA of the CDR3: TGTGCCAGCAGACAACGACAGGGTAGTGAAAAACTGTTTTTT. This codes for CASRQRQGSEKLFF.

The V call is TRBV4-2, the J call TRBJ2-7; D is unresolved. This CDR3 contains 13 residues. The V end lost 0 bases, the J end lost 2 bases, and 5 bases lay between the germline ends. Germline V gene data show CDR1 as LGHNA and CDR2 as YNFKEQ. CDR3 sequence (DNA): TGTGCCAGCAGCCAAGATCCGACCTACGAGCAGTACTTC. It encodes CASSQDPTYEQYF.

This rearrangement joins TRBV10-3 to TRBJ2-3; TRBD2 might be the D (5 bases). V lost 6 bases, J lost 2 bases, and 15 bases lay in between. Germline V CDR1 and CDR2: ENHRY, SYGVKD. CDR3 size: 15 residues. Here the CDR3 reads CAISLTNINTDTQYF. The DNA for the CDR3 is TGTGCCATCAGCCTGACTAACATAAACACAGATACGCAGTATTTT.

The rearrangement uses TRBV6-6 and TRBJ1-1; D remains unclear. Looked up from germline, CDR1 is MNHNY and CDR2 is SVGAGI (reference sequence). The CDR3 spans 11 residues. Trimming took off 4 bases at V and 4 bases at J, with 4 bases between the two ends. This chain's CDR3 is CASSSGTEAFF. The DNA of the CDR3 is TGTGCCAGCAGTTCAGGCACTGAAGCTTTCTTT.

The V and J genes are TRBV10-3 and TRBJ2-1, with D maybe TRBD2 (6 bases). The CDR3 length is 12 residues. The V gene lost 10 bases and the J gene lost 6 bases, with 13 bases spanning the gap. In germline, CDR1 is ENHRY, CDR2 SYGVKD. The CDR3 reads CATLASANEQFF. The CDR3 DNA reads as TGTGCCACCCTGGCTAGCGCCAATGAGCAGTTCTTC.

The J gene is TRBJ2-1, the V gene TRBV18; weak D call: TRBD2 (7 bases). The V gene lost 3 bases and the J gene lost 1 base, with 19 bases spanning the gap. Germline V lookup: CDR1 KGHSH, CDR2 LQKENI. The CDR3 sequence is 18 residues long. CDR3 protein: CASSPGAGAWVSYNEQFF. The CDR3 DNA is TGTGCCAGCTCACCGGGGGCGGGAGCGTGGGTTTCCTACAATGAGCAGTTCTTC.

This chain links TRBV6-5 with TRBJ2-7; D gene ambiguous. The CDR3 runs to 12 residues. V was clipped by 6 bases and J by 4 bases, with 10 bases between them. Germline V gives CDR1 MNHEY, CDR2 SVGAGI. The CDR3 DNA sequence: TGTGCCAGCAGCCCCGGGTCATACGAGCAGTACTTC. The encoded protein is CASSPGSYEQYF.

Comments on this clone: Other DNA sequences in this sample translate to the same CDR3. V usage is TRBV27 and J usage is TRBJ2-3; TRBD2 aligns across 7 bases. Germline assignment: CDR1 MNHEY and CDR2 SMNVEV (reference sequence). V was clipped by 4 bases and J by 0 bases; unmatched bases: 4. CDR3 length: 15 residues. The CDR3 sequence: CASSSAGTSTDTQYF. The CDR3 nucleotides are TGTGCCAGCAGTTCAGCGGGGACTAGCACAGATACGCAGTATTTT.

This clone appeared a few times. This sequence joins TRBV10-1 and TRBJ2-7; 11 bases match TRBD1. Germline V lookup: CDR1 WNHNN, CDR2 SYGVQD (reference sequence). V lost 0 bases, J lost 11 bases, and 3 bases stayed unmatched. The CDR3 spans 13 residues. This chain's CDR3 is CASSESGQGVEYF. CDR3 DNA sequence: TGCGCCAGCAGTGAGTCGGGACAGGGGGTTGAGTACTTC.

This chain links TRBV30 with TRBJ2-3, with 7 bases identical to TRBD1. Germline V gene sequence: CDR1 GTSNPN, CDR2 SVGIG (reference sequence). The CDR3 sequence is 16 residues long. V shed 1 base and J 2 bases; nucleotides not matched to a gene: 9. For the CDR3, the DNA is TGTGCCTGGAGTGGGGAACAGGGGTGGAACACAGATACGCAGTATTTT. It is translated as CAWSGEQGWNTDTQYF.

This clone was recorded only once. V gene TRBV2 combines with J gene TRBJ2-7; D might be TRBD1 (6 bases). The CDR3 runs 15 residues. The ends were cut back, 4 bases at V and 0 bases at J, with 13 bases in the middle. Germline CDR1 SNHLY, CDR2 FYNNEI. Here the CDR3 reads CASSARGGPSYEQYF. CDR3 bases: TGTGCCAGCAGTGCCAGGGGTGGGCCCTCCTACGAGCAGTACTTC.

The chain's CDR3 is CASSLAVGAGELFF. In nucleotides, the CDR3 is TGTGCCAGCAGCTTAGCAGTTGGGGCCGGGGAGCTGTTTTTT. V gene TRBV7-9 combines with J gene TRBJ2-2; D remains unclear. There are 14 residues in the CDR3. Germline CDR1 SEHNR, CDR2 FQNEAQ (reference sequence). Trimming stripped 0 bases from V and 6 bases from J, with 8 bases between.

This chain joins TRBV5-1 and TRBJ2-1; D perhaps matches TRBD2 (6 bases). Trimming shortened V by 0 bases and J by 0 bases, and 7 bases separated the two germline ends. The CDR3 extends over 15 amino acids. Germline V gene lookup returns CDR1 SGHRS and CDR2 YFSETQ. This CDR3 reads CASSLAGVSYNEQFF. The CDR3 coding sequence is TGCGCCAGCAGCTTGGCGGGAGTCTCCTACAATGAGCAGTTCTTC.